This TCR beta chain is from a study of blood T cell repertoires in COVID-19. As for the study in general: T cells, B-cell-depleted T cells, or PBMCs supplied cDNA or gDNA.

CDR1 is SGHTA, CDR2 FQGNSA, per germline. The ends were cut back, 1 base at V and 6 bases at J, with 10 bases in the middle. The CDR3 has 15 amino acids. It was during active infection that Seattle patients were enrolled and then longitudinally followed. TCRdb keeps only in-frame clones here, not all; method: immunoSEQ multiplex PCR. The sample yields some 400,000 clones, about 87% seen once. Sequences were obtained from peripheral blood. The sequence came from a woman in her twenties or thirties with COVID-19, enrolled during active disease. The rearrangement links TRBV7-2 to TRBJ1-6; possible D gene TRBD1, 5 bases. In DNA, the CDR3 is TGTGCCAGCAGCTTAGTCGGGACTGGTAATTCACCCCTCCACTTT. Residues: CASSLVGTGNSPLHF.